These 28 T cell receptor beta chains were sequenced from one sample in a study of cytomegalovirus exposure and HLA in healthy donors. Primers for the PCR totalled 60 Vbeta and 13 Jbeta. Using immunoSEQ multiplex PCR, the repertoire was profiled, and TCRdb retains in-frame clones only, with some absent. In the table there are some 130,000 clones, about 77% of which are singletons. The sample consisted of PBMCs. These receptors were collected from a man aged 50 or older in good health and CMV-seronegative.

This chain joins TRBV6-1 and TRBJ1-5, with D unclear. The CDR3 extends over 14 amino acids. V lost 3 bases and J 4 bases, leaving 10 bases between the germline ends. Germline V gene data show CDR1 as MNHNS and CDR2 as SASEGT. Here the CDR3 DNA reads TGTGCCAGCAGTGAGGAGAGAGGGAATCAGCCCCAGCATTTT. It translates to CASSEERGNQPQHF.

V gene TRBV28 combines with J gene TRBJ2-1; 7 nucleotides agree with TRBD1. The CDR3 extends over 14 amino acids. Germline V gene lookup returns CDR1 MDHEN and CDR2 SYDVKM. Losses at the gene ends were 5 bases for V and 3 bases for J; bases not matched to a gene: 4. The CDR3 DNA reads as TGTGCCAGCAGTCCGGGACAGATCTACAATGAGCAGTTCTTC. Its protein product is CASSPGQIYNEQFF.

The CDR3 loop reads CSVEDRTSGSYEQYF. The CDR3 DNA sequence: TGCAGCGTTGAAGATCGAACTAGCGGGTCTTACGAGCAGTACTTC. The chain combines TRBV29-1 with TRBJ2-7; 9 bases match TRBD2. This CDR3 contains 15 residues. CDR1 is SQVTM and CDR2 is ANQGSEA in the germline V gene. Trimming cost V 0 bases and J 4 bases; bases outside gene matches: 7.

The V gene is TRBV4-1, the J gene TRBJ2-5, with D uncertain. Gene TRBJ2-7 matches the end of the DNA better, so the J call may be wrong. In germline, CDR1 is MGHRA, CDR2 YSYEKL. This CDR3 is built from 13 residues. The CDR3 DNA follows: TGCGCCAGCAGCCGAATGGACTCCTACGAGCAGTACTTC. This encodes CASSRMDSYEQYF.

J is TRBJ2-7 and V is TRBV6-5, with D maybe TRBD1 (6 bases). The germline V and J ends were trimmed by 6 bases and 5 bases, with 17 bases remaining between them. This CDR3 contains 14 residues. In germline, CDR1 is MNHEY, CDR2 SVGAGI. The CDR3 region is CASSTIRGGDEQYF. The CDR3 DNA is TGTGCCAGCAGCACGATTCGAGGGGGAGACGAGCAGTACTTC.

The rearrangement uses TRBV18 and TRBJ1-2; 9 bases are a match to TRBD1. The CDR3 totals 18 residues. The ends lost 0 bases at V and 5 bases at J; junction bases unmatched: 13. In germline, CDR1 is KGHSH, CDR2 LQKENI. The chain's CDR3 is CASSPPPRGQGPRYGYTF. In DNA, the CDR3 is TGTGCCAGCTCACCACCGCCGCGCGGACAGGGGCCCCGTTATGGCTACACCTTC.

This rearrangement joins TRBV2 to TRBJ1-1, with D possibly TRBD1 on 6 matching bases. This CDR3 spans 14 amino acids. V lost 0 bases and J lost 8, with 13 bases in between. Per germline, CDR1 SNHLY and CDR2 FYNNEI. CDR3 sequence (DNA): TGTGCCAGCAGTGAAGCGGATTCGAGGGGGGAAGCTTTCTTT. Protein sequence: CASSEADSRGEAFF.

The rearrangement uses TRBV6-5 and TRBJ1-1, with a tentative D call TRBD1 (5 bases). Germline CDR1 MNHEY, CDR2 SVGAGI. Trimming shortened V by 11 bases and J by 11 bases, and 24 bases separated the two germline ends. The CDR3 length is 13 residues. CDR3 DNA: TGTGCCTCGACCCCGGCCCCCCGGGGGGAGGCTTTCTTT. This gives the protein CASTPAPRGEAFF.

J is TRBJ2-7 and V is TRBV10-3, with TRBD2 matching 11 bases. This CDR3 is 16 amino acids long. With 4 bases clipped from V and 0 bases from J, the junction kept 5 bases outside the gene matches. Germline lookup yields CDR1 ENHRY and CDR2 SYGVKD. The CDR3 DNA reads as TGTGCCATCAGTGTAACTAGCGGGAGTTTCTCCTACGAGCAGTACTTC. Its protein is CAISVTSGSFSYEQYF.

This rearrangement joins TRBV5-1 to TRBJ1-2, with D possibly matching TRBD1 (6 bases). Trimming stripped 1 base from V and 0 bases from J, with 10 bases between. This CDR3 is 15 amino acids long. CDR1 SGHRS and CDR2 YFSETQ come from the germline V gene. CDR3 bases: TGCGCCAGCAGCTTGTCAGGGGCCCCTAACTATGGCTACACCTTC. Its protein product is CASSLSGAPNYGYTF.

This clone appeared a few times. This rearrangement joins TRBV19 to TRBJ1-2, with D perhaps TRBD1 (6 bases). With 5 bases removed from V and 4 bases from J, the gap between germline ends came to 14 bases. The V gene's germline CDR1 is LNHDA and CDR2 SQIVND (reference sequence). The CDR3 contains 14 residues. In DNA, the CDR3 is TGTGCCAGTAGTTCCGACAGGTCTCTCTATGGCTACACCTTC. Protein product: CASSSDRSLYGYTF.

The table lists this clone with a few counts. The chain uses TRBV5-6 and TRBJ1-5; maybe TRBD1 (5 bases). Trimming left V 2 bases short and J 1 base short, with 7 bases between. CDR3 length: 14 residues. Germline values: CDR1 SGHDT, CDR2 YYEEEE. CDR3: CASSFAGSNQPQHF. Written as DNA, the CDR3 is TGTGCCAGCAGCTTTGCAGGGAGCAATCAGCCCCAGCATTTT.

This chain connects TRBV15 to TRBJ2-2; TRBD2 matches 7 bases. The CDR3 extends over 18 amino acids. V trimming: 1 base; J trimming: 5 bases; junction bases outside the gene matches: 13. CDR1 LNHNV and CDR2 YYDKDF come from the germline V gene (reference sequence). CDR3: CATSRGRGFASGTGELFF. CDR3 nucleotides: TGTGCCACCAGCAGAGGCCGGGGATTTGCTAGCGGAACCGGGGAGCTGTTTTTT.

V gene TRBV21-1 combines with J gene TRBJ1-1; no check of the table's D call, TRBD1, against the DNA was made. TRBV21-1 is a known pseudogene. This CDR3 contains 16 residues. In nucleotides, the CDR3 is TGTGCCAGCAGCAGGTTGACAGGGGGGCCAAGAAATGAAGCTTTCTTT. Residues: CASSRLTGGPRNEAFF.

This CDR3 is CAGTRTSGSPGEQFF. Here the CDR3 DNA reads TGTGCCGGAACCCGGACTAGCGGGAGTCCCGGTGAGCAGTTCTTC. The chain joins TRBV2 to TRBJ2-1; TRBD2 matches at 13 bases. Unmatched junction bases numbered 13, after V lost 11 bases and J lost 9 bases. This CDR3 is built from 15 residues. Germline assignment: CDR1 SNHLY and CDR2 FYNNEI. The complete variable domain, with remaining parts taken from reference TRBV2 and TRBJ2-1, reads EPEVTQTPSHQVTQMGQEVILRCVPISNHLYFYWYRQILGQKVEFLVSFYNNEISEKSEIFDDQFSVERPDGSNFTLKIRSTKLEDSAMYFCAGTRTSGSPGEQFFGPGTRLTVL.

The gene calls are TRBV5-1 and TRBJ2-5; D not certain. The germline V gene encodes CDR1 SGHRS and CDR2 YFSETQ. The CDR3 is 15 amino acids. Trimming removed 1 base from V and 1 base from J, with 11 bases in between. CDR3 in amino acids: CASSLSTGFQETQYF. The CDR3 region has the DNA TGCGCCAGCAGCTTGTCGACCGGGTTCCAAGAGACCCAGTACTTC.

This sequence joins TRBV15 and TRBJ2-2, with 13 bases matching TRBD2. This CDR3 has 19 residues. The germline gives CDR1 LNHNV, CDR2 YYDKDF (reference sequence). Trimming cost V 0 bases and J 6 bases; bases outside gene matches: 10. The CDR3 spells CATSRDVLAGGPGAGELFF. CDR3 nucleotide sequence: TGTGCCACCAGCAGAGATGTACTAGCGGGAGGGCCCGGGGCCGGGGAGCTGTTTTTT.

The rearrangement links TRBV28 to TRBJ1-5; D gene unclear. Trimming pared 3 bases from V and 11 bases from J, leaving 8 bases between. The CDR3 has 11 residues. Germline CDR1 MDHEN, CDR2 SYDVKM. For the CDR3, the DNA is TGTGCCAGCAGTTTTTCCCGGTCCCAGCATTTT. Translating it yields CASSFSRSQHF.

The chain carries TRBV2 and TRBJ2-2, with 9 bases matching TRBD1. Germline V CDR1 and CDR2: SNHLY, FYNNEI. V lost 10 bases to trimming and J lost 4 bases; unmatched junction nucleotides: 7. The CDR3 spans 14 residues. CDR3 residues: CAIRTGVLTGELFF. CDR3 nucleotides: TGTGCCATCAGGACAGGGGTGCTCACCGGGGAGCTGTTTTTT.

This sequence joins TRBV30 and TRBJ1-5; a possible D gene is TRBD1 (6 bases). There are 12 residues in the CDR3. Germline-derived CDR1 and CDR2 are GTSNPN and SVGIG (reference sequence). V shed 7 bases and J shed 3 bases, with 10 bases lying between them. In nucleotides, the CDR3 is TGTGCCTCCGGACAGAACAATCAGCCCCAGCATTTT. This codes for CASGQNNQPQHF.

The chain employs TRBV4-1 and TRBJ2-3; D perhaps matches TRBD2 (6 bases). With 0 bases removed from V and 4 bases from J, the gap between germline ends came to 20 bases. The germline V gene has CDR1 MGHRA and CDR2 YSYEKL. The CDR3 has 18 amino acids. The CDR3 sequence is CASSQELRIGGGADTQYF. DNA for the CDR3: TGCGCCAGCAGCCAAGAATTGAGGATAGGCGGAGGGGCAGATACGCAGTATTTT.

The V call is TRBV5-8, the J call TRBJ2-3; 7 nucleotides line up with TRBD2. CDR1 and CDR2 from the germline V gene are SGHTS and YDEGEE. The CDR3 length is 15 residues. V gave up 0 bases and J gave up 3 bases; unmatched junction bases: 4. CDR3 protein: CASSLGQRGTDTQYF. CDR3 nucleotides: TGTGCCAGCAGCTTGGGACAGCGGGGTACAGATACGCAGTATTTT. Full variable domain (outside the CDR3, taken from reference TRBV5-8 and TRBJ2-3): EAGVTQSPTHLIKTRGQQATLRCSPISGHTSVYWYQQALGLGLQFLLWYDEGEERNRGNFPPRFSGRQFPNYSSELNVNALELEDSALYLCASSLGQRGTDTQYFGPGTRLTVL.

The J gene is TRBJ2-2, the V gene TRBV5-1; 8 positions agree with TRBD2. CDR1 and CDR2 (germline): SGHRS, YFSETQ. This CDR3 has 15 amino acids. J lost 1 base, V lost 6 bases, and 5 bases had no gene match. In DNA form, the CDR3 reads TGCGCCAGCACCCCGGGGGGGGTGAACACCGGGGAGCTGTTTTTT. It translates to CASTPGGVNTGELFF.

The chain employs TRBV5-8 and TRBJ1-6; D is uncertain. CDR1 is SGHTS, CDR2 YDEGEE, per germline. V shed 4 bases and J shed 8 bases, with 10 bases lying between them. This CDR3 has 13 residues. CDR3 sequence (DNA): TGTGCCAGCAGCGTCAGTAAAGATTCACCCCTCCACTTT. Translation gives CASSVSKDSPLHF.

The chain employs TRBV11-2 and TRBJ2-3; unclear D gene. Per the germline V gene, CDR1 is SGHAT and CDR2 is FQNNGV. V was shortened by 5 bases and J by 4 bases, with 13 bases between the two germline ends. The CDR3 extends over 14 amino acids. CDR3 sequence: CASSANRSPDTQYF. The CDR3 DNA is TGTGCCAGCAGCGCGAACCGAAGCCCAGATACGCAGTATTTT.

The chain is built from TRBV28 and TRBJ1-4, with TRBD1 matching 9 bases. The V gene end was trimmed by 5 bases and the J gene end by 5 bases; junction bases not matched to a gene: 6. CDR3 size: 15 residues. CDR1 is MDHEN and CDR2 is SYDVKM in the germline V gene. The CDR3 protein is CASSRTGTGNEKLFF. The CDR3 DNA reads TGTGCCAGCAGTAGAACCGGGACAGGGAATGAAAAACTGTTTTTT.

The V gene is TRBV10-3, the J gene TRBJ1-2; TRBD1 might be the D (5 bases). The CDR3 totals 14 residues. Looked up from germline, CDR1 is ENHRY and CDR2 is SYGVKD. V lost 8 bases and J lost 4, with 17 bases in between. CDR3 sequence reads: CAIRNSAGPYGYTF. The CDR3 bases are TGTGCCATCCGTAATTCGGCAGGGCCCTATGGCTACACCTTC.

There are a few counts of this clone. The genes are TRBV5-4 and TRBJ2-4; D is perhaps TRBD2 (6 bases). Between the trimmed V and J ends, which lost 0 bases and 7 bases, there was a span of 14 bases. Germline assignment: CDR1 SGHNT and CDR2 YYREEE (reference sequence). This CDR3 is 15 amino acids long. Here the CDR3 reads CASSLAGAEGNIQYF. The CDR3 coding sequence is TGTGCCAGCAGCTTGGCCGGGGCGGAGGGTAACATTCAGTACTTC.